A single sample gave rise to the 26 T cell receptor beta chains below, sequenced in a study of Ad26.COV2.S vaccination and SARS-CoV-2 variants. Noted treatment: some 20 received Ad26.COV2.S at low or high dose, single or two shots; about 5 received placebo; per-sample allocation not given. Specimen acquisition occurred on day 63 following the initial vaccine or placebo injection. Assay: immunoSEQ multiplex PCR; the TCRdb copy retains only in-frame clones and omits some. This table has some 520,000 clones, around 88% appearing once. The sample here was peripheral blood, taken in a trial of Ad26.COV2.S vaccine versus placebo. These receptors came from a person aged 18-65 years who received the Ad26.COV2.S COVID-19 vaccine or a placebo.

This chain connects TRBV29-1 to TRBJ2-5, with 11 bases lining up with TRBD2. Per germline, CDR1 SQVTM and CDR2 ANQGSEA. V was clipped by 3 bases and J by 7 bases; unmatched bases: 7. This CDR3 comprises 14 residues. CDR3 residues: CSVEELAGEGTQYF. Written as DNA, the CDR3 is TGCAGCGTTGAGGAACTAGCGGGAGAGGGGACCCAGTACTTC.

This chain uses TRBV5-5 with TRBJ1-2, with TRBD1 matching over 12 bases. Losses at the gene ends were 4 bases for V and 7 bases for J; bases not matched to a gene: 11. Germline assignment: CDR1 SGHKS and CDR2 YYEKEE (reference sequence). This CDR3 is 16 amino acids long. For the CDR3, the DNA is TGTGCCAGCAGCACCACCGGGACAGGGGGCGTTGGTGGCTACACCTTC. It specifies CASSTTGTGGVGGYTF.

V is TRBV4-2 and J is TRBJ2-5; D ambiguous. The germline V gene encodes CDR1 LGHNA and CDR2 YNFKEQ. V shed 0 bases and J shed 5 bases, with 4 bases lying between them. The CDR3 is made up of 12 amino acids. CDR3: CASSQDWETQYF. Written as DNA, the CDR3 is TGTGCCAGCAGCCAAGATTGGGAGACCCAGTACTTC.

This clone was picked up one time. The same CDR3 also results from other DNA sequences found in this sample. The chain employs TRBV5-1 and TRBJ1-1; 7 nucleotides match TRBD1. Trimming removed 0 bases from V and 2 bases from J; junction bases left unmatched: 4. CDR1 and CDR2 (germline): SGHRS, YFSETQ. This CDR3 comprises 15 residues. The CDR3 nucleotides are TGCGCCAGCAGCTTGGAAGGAGGGGGCAACACTGAAGCTTTCTTT. The encoded protein is CASSLEGGGNTEAFF. The full variable domain, rest sourced from reference TRBV5-1 and TRBJ1-1, is KAGVTQTPRYLIKTRGQQVTLSCSPISGHRSVSWYQQTPGQGLQFLFEYFSETQRNKGNFPGRFSGRQFSNSRSEMNVSTLELGDSALYLCASSLEGGGNTEAFFGQGTRLTVV.

V is TRBV5-1 and J is TRBJ2-6; D remains ambiguous. The CDR3 is 15 residues long. The germline V gene has CDR1 SGHRS and CDR2 YFSETQ. Trimming took off 4 bases at V and 3 bases at J, with 11 bases between the two ends. CDR3 in amino acids: CASSPPTNGANVLTF. In nucleotides, the CDR3 is TGCGCCAGCAGCCCACCTACTAATGGGGCCAACGTCCTGACTTTC.

The genes are TRBV6-4 and TRBJ1-1; 7 nucleotides line up with TRBD1. The CDR3 has 13 amino acids. The J segment lost 5 bases and the V segment lost 6 bases, leaving 6 bases of the junction unmatched. Germline loops: CDR1 MRHNA, CDR2 SNTAGT. The CDR3 loop reads CASSGQAGTEAFF. The CDR3 region has the DNA TGTGCCAGCAGCGGACAGGCGGGGACTGAAGCTTTCTTT.

The chain is built from TRBV7-2 and TRBJ2-5; D ambiguous. V lost 2 bases to trimming and J lost 5 bases, with 12 bases between them. The V gene's germline CDR1 is SGHTA and CDR2 FQGNSA. There are 14 residues in the CDR3. The chain's CDR3 is CASSLQAVSETQYF. Written as DNA, the CDR3 is TGTGCCAGCAGCTTACAGGCAGTTAGCGAGACCCAGTACTTC.

The chain recombines TRBV24-1 with TRBJ2-1, with a possible D match to TRBD2 (5 bases). The germline gives CDR1 KGHDR, CDR2 SFDVKD. The CDR3 sequence is 17 residues long. V was cut by 3 bases and J by 0 bases, with 14 bases left in between. The CDR3 sequence: CATSDERRGSSYNEQFF. CDR3 nucleotide sequence: TGTGCCACCAGTGATGAACGACGGGGAAGCTCCTACAATGAGCAGTTCTTC.

This clone was counted a few times. This chain uses TRBV7-2 with TRBJ2-7; TRBD1 is a possible D gene (6 bases). V was trimmed by 5 bases and J by 4 bases, leaving 18 bases between them. Looked up from germline, CDR1 is SGHTA and CDR2 is FQGNSA. This CDR3 has 15 amino acids. The CDR3 region is CASSPQGTASYEQYF. CDR3 DNA: TGTGCCAGCAGCCCGCAGGGGACGGCATCGTACGAGCAGTACTTC. Full variable domain (rest looked up from reference TRBV7-2 and TRBJ2-7): GAGVSQSPSNKVTEKGKDVELRCDPISGHTALYWYRQSLGQGLEFLIYFQGNSAPDKSGLPSDRFSAERTGGSVSTLTIQRTQQEDSAVYLCASSPQGTASYEQYFGPGTRLTVT.

V gene TRBV19 combines with J gene TRBJ1-1; maybe TRBD1 (5 bases). Trimming took off 7 bases at V and 5 bases at J, with 8 bases between the two ends. The germline gives CDR1 LNHDA, CDR2 SQIVND (reference sequence). CDR3 size: 11 residues. The chain's CDR3 is CASKWGTEAFF. Written as DNA, the CDR3 is TGTGCCAGTAAATGGGGGACTGAAGCTTTCTTT.

The rearrangement links TRBV14 to TRBJ1-2; weak D call: TRBD1 (5 bases). V gave up 4 bases and J gave up 0 bases, with 12 bases separating them. The CDR3 runs 15 residues. From germline, CDR1 is SGHDN and CDR2 FVKESK. In DNA, the CDR3 is TGTGCCAGCAGCCGGTCAGGGCTGTCTAACTATGGCTACACCTTC. This codes for CASSRSGLSNYGYTF.

CDR3 residues: CASASGGNTGELFF. The DNA for the CDR3 is TGTGCCAGCGCGAGTGGAGGGAACACCGGGGAGCTGTTTTTT. The chain has TRBV6-6 and TRBJ2-2; D perhaps matches TRBD2 (5 bases). Germline-derived CDR1 and CDR2 are MNHNY and SVGAGI (reference sequence). The CDR3 sequence is 14 residues long. The V end was cut by 8 bases, the J end by 1 base, with 11 bases between.

The rearrangement links TRBV28 to TRBJ1-1; tentatively, D is TRBD1 (5 bases). This CDR3 has 13 amino acids. V shed 2 bases and J shed 6 bases, with 10 bases lying between them. Germline assignment: CDR1 MDHEN and CDR2 SYDVKM. Here the CDR3 DNA reads TGTGCCAGCAGTTTAGTGGGGACGCCTGAAGCTTTCTTT. Encoded protein: CASSLVGTPEAFF.

The chain couples TRBV6-5 to TRBJ2-7, with D maybe TRBD1 (6 bases). Germline CDR1 MNHEY, CDR2 SVGAGI. Trimming stripped 4 bases from V and 0 bases from J, with 16 bases between. The CDR3 consists of 16 residues. DNA of the CDR3: TGTGCCAGCAGTTTTAGTGGGGGCGTACCCTCCTACGAGCAGTACTTC. Its protein product is CASSFSGGVPSYEQYF.

This clone was recorded once. The chain uses TRBV6-2 or TRBV6-3 and TRBJ1-2; D possibly corresponds to TRBD1 (5 bases). This CDR3 has 14 residues. The V end was cut by 0 bases, the J end by 8 bases, with 13 bases between. Germline V gene data show CDR1 as MNHEY and CDR2 as SVGEGT. CDR3 protein: CASSYSAGRGGYTF. The CDR3 coding sequence is TGTGCCAGCAGTTACTCGGCAGGGAGAGGCGGCTACACCTTC.

The chain couples TRBV14 to TRBJ1-1; D may be TRBD1 (5 bases). Trimming pared 5 bases from V and 0 bases from J, leaving 7 bases between. This CDR3 has 13 amino acids. Germline CDR1 is SGHDN and CDR2 is FVKESK. The CDR3 protein is CASSTTVNTEAFF. The CDR3 bases are TGTGCCAGCAGCACGACAGTGAACACTGAAGCTTTCTTT.

This chain connects TRBV11-2 to TRBJ1-4; 9 nucleotides agree with TRBD1. This CDR3 spans 14 amino acids. Germline trimming cut 5 bases from V and 5 bases from J; bases unmatched to any gene: 3. Germline CDR1 and CDR2: SGHAT and FQNNGV. The CDR3 is CASSAGTGNEKLFF. Written as DNA, the CDR3 is TGTGCCAGCAGCGCCGGGACAGGGAATGAAAAACTGTTTTTT.

The chain combines TRBV4-3 with TRBJ1-2, with no clear D. The CDR3 is 15 amino acids. V lost 8 bases, J lost 4 bases, and 20 bases lay in between. CDR1 is LGHNA, CDR2 YSLEER, per germline. The CDR3 DNA reads TGCGCCAGCTCTCCCCTTTTGGCAACCGTCTATGGCTACACCTTC. Its translation: CASSPLLATVYGYTF.

The rearrangement joins TRBV11-2 to TRBJ2-7; weak D call: TRBD1 (6 bases). Trimming left V 0 bases short and J 1 base short, with 13 bases between. This CDR3 comprises 16 residues. CDR1 and CDR2 (germline): SGHAT, FQNNGV. The CDR3 DNA reads TGTGCCAGCAGCTTAGATCCGGGGACACTTTCCTACGAGCAGTACTTC. Its translation is CASSLDPGTLSYEQYF. Based on the CDR3 plus reference TRBV11-2 and TRBJ2-7, the full variable domain is EAGVAQSPRYKIIEKRQSVAFWCNPISGHATLYWYQQILGQGPKLLIQFQNNGVVDDSQLPKDRFSAERLKGVDSTLKIQPAKLEDSAVYLCASSLDPGTLSYEQYFGPGTRLTVT.

The rearrangement joins TRBV12-3 or TRBV12-4 to TRBJ1-5; D not certain. The V end was cut by 2 bases, the J end by 9 bases, with 8 bases between. The CDR3 contains 12 residues. CDR3 region: CASSLPHPPQHF. CDR3 DNA sequence: TGTGCCAGCAGTTTACCCCACCCGCCCCAGCATTTT.

The J gene is TRBJ2-3, the V gene TRBV27; D could derive from TRBD1 or TRBD2 (5 bases each). Germline V gene data show CDR1 as MNHEY and CDR2 as SMNVEV (reference sequence). The CDR3 consists of 14 residues. Between the trimmed V and J ends, which lost 3 bases and 6 bases, there was a span of 13 bases. CDR3 sequence: CASSFLGTQDTQYF. The CDR3 DNA sequence: TGTGCCAGCAGTTTCCTAGGGACGCAGGATACGCAGTATTTT.

This clone has a handful of counts. This chain connects TRBV28 to TRBJ1-5, with D possibly matching TRBD1 (5 bases). This CDR3 region has 16 residues. V lost 6 bases, J lost 6 bases, and 21 bases lay in between. Germline values: CDR1 MDHEN, CDR2 SYDVKM. CDR3 nucleotide sequence: TGTGCCAGCAGACCCATGGGGCTCAGAGGGGCTCAGCCCCAGCATTTT. It is translated as CASRPMGLRGAQPQHF.

The chain links TRBV6-5 to TRBJ1-2; no reliable D call. V lost 8 bases, J lost 2 bases, and 9 bases lay in between. In germline, CDR1 is MNHEY, CDR2 SVGAGI. CDR3 length: 12 residues. CDR3 residues: CASEELNYGYTF. CDR3 in DNA: TGTGCCAGCGAGGAGCTAAACTATGGCTACACCTTC.

The chain has TRBV7-9 and TRBJ1-4; D uncertain. The ends were cut back, 11 bases at V and 5 bases at J, with 21 bases in the middle. There are 15 residues in the CDR3. Germline loops: CDR1 SEHNR, CDR2 FQNEAQ (reference sequence). CDR3 nucleotide sequence: TGTGCCGGCTCGCCAAAGGGCCCTGGAAATGAAAAACTGTTTTTT. Translating gives CAGSPKGPGNEKLFF.

The rearrangement uses TRBV19 and TRBJ2-7; 11 bases map to TRBD2. J was trimmed by 4 bases and V by 6 bases; bases with no gene match: 8. The CDR3 sequence is 15 residues long. Germline CDR1 LNHDA, CDR2 SQIVND (reference sequence). The CDR3 sequence: CASSSTASGRYEQYF. The CDR3 DNA reads as TGTGCCAGTAGCTCCACGGCTAGCGGGAGGTACGAGCAGTACTTC.

This clone was seen repeatedly, ten times or more. The chain couples TRBV5-6 to TRBJ1-2; D not certain. This CDR3 has 13 amino acids. The germline CDR1 and CDR2 sequences are SGHDT and YYEEEE. Trimming took 1 base from V and 5 from J, leaving 9 bases between them. CDR3 nucleotide sequence: TGTGCCAGCAGCTTGAACGGATTGTATGGCTACACCTTC. Protein: CASSLNGLYGYTF.